These 29 T cell receptor beta chains were all obtained from the same sample, sequenced in a study of tumor-infiltrating lymphocytes in primary liver carcinoma. From unsorted bulk tissue weighing roughly 17-31 mg, DNA and RNA were co-extracted. The researchers produced TCR beta cDNA from 500 to 550 ng total RNA with a constant-region primer. Modified slightly, ARM-PCR produced TCR beta libraries over three nested multiplex PCR rounds. Running 10 cycles apiece, the first two PCR rounds relied on TRBV1-TRBV30 forward primers together with a C-beta reverse primer. One entry per CDR3 protein results from TCRdb running MiXCR on the multiplex PCR reads. Of tens of thousands of distinct CDR3 sequences in the sample, roughly 69% were seen once. The sequencing input was liver tumor tissue from sampling region 4. Documented subset: tumor region T4, right-lateral pole. These receptors were taken from a man aged 35-49 years with primary liver carcinoma and hepatitis B virus infection.

A remark on this clonotype: At one end the junction does not follow the germline gene, possibly because of a read error. The rearrangement joins TRBV6-6 to TRBJ2-1; D ambiguous. This CDR3 region has 15 residues. CDR1 is MNHNY, CDR2 SVGAGI, per germline (reference sequence). The CDR3, as DNA: TGTGCCAGCGGTTACATGATTAGCATTAATAGTGTGCAGTTCTTC. Translating gives CASGYMISINSVQFF.

As to this clonotype: The junction departs from the called germline gene at one end, perhaps through a read error. CDR3 sequence reads: CASRRRTEKGPNQAQHF. Written as DNA, the CDR3 is TGTGCCAGCAGGCGGAGGACAGAAAAGGGACCCAATCAGGCCCAGCATTTT. This chain connects TRBV6-2 or TRBV6-3 to TRBJ1-5, with TRBD1 as a possible D gene (6 bases). Germline-derived CDR1 and CDR2 are MNHEY and SVGEGT. There are 17 residues in the CDR3.

Worth noting for this clonotype: The conserved phenylalanine or tryptophan normally closing the CDR3 is absent here, so this likely arose from a read error. It is unclear where the CDR3 begins or ends on the DNA, so no DNA is shown, and the CDR3 is as TCRdb lists it. V is TRBV11-1 and J is TRBJ2-7. The CDR3 length equals 12 residues, ends included. Germline CDR1 and CDR2: SGHAT and FQDESV (reference sequence). CDR3 protein: CASNLAATKQYI.

Of note for this clonotype: The junction departs from germline at one end; a sequencing error may be responsible. The CDR3 region has the DNA TGTGCCAGCAGCTTAGGTCCGGTTGTCTATGGCCACACCTTC. It is translated as CASSLGPVVYGHTF. The chain joins TRBV11-2 to TRBJ1-2; D is ambiguous. Germline V CDR1 and CDR2: SGHAT, FQNNGV. The CDR3 is made up of 14 amino acids.

As to this clonotype: The conserved phenylalanine or tryptophan normally closing the CDR3 is absent here, so this likely arose from a read error. The V and J genes are TRBV4-2 and TRBJ2-2; TRBD1 aligns across 11 bases. Germline CDR1 and CDR2: LGHNA and YNFKEQ. This CDR3 is built from 18 residues. The CDR3 coding sequence is TGTGACAGCAGCCAACCAGGGACAGGGGGTTCGAACACCGGGGAGCTGTTTCTT. Protein: CDSSQPGTGGSNTGELFL.

As to this clonotype: Since the CDR3 does not end with the conserved phenylalanine or tryptophan, this likely comes from a read error. V usage is TRBV29-1 and J usage is TRBJ1-1; TRBD1 might be the D (6 bases). Germline V gene data show CDR1 as SQVTM and CDR2 as ANQGSEA. The ends were cut back, 8 bases at V and 5 bases at J, with 15 bases in the middle. CDR3 length: 12 residues. Here the CDR3 reads CSIARQETEAFI. CDR3 in DNA: TGCAGCATTGCCAGACAGGAGACTGAAGCTTTCATT.

With regard to this clonotype: The germline gene is not matched at one end of the junction; a read error may be the cause. The chain combines TRBV29-1 with TRBJ1-2; 9 bases map to TRBD1. This CDR3 spans 15 amino acids. Per the germline V gene, CDR1 is SQVTM and CDR2 is ANQGSEA. This CDR3 is CSVPHGRTGDYAYTF. The CDR3 DNA reads as TGCAGCGTCCCCCACGGCCGGACAGGGGACTATGCCTACACCTTC.

This clonotype was observed at least ten times. The chain has TRBV28 and TRBJ2-7; no definite D call. This CDR3 has 14 amino acids. The V gene's germline CDR1 is MDHEN and CDR2 SYDVKM. Trimming left V 1 base short and J 3 bases short, with 10 bases between. DNA of the CDR3: TGTGCCAGCAGTTTATCGATGATCCTCTACGAGCAGTACTTC. Encoded protein: CASSLSMILYEQYF.

A remark on this clonotype: At one boundary the junction diverges from the germline segment, which might be a read error. This chain links TRBV4-1 with TRBJ2-7, with 7 bases aligning to TRBD2. The CDR3 extends over 15 amino acids. Germline CDR1 reads MGHRA; CDR2 reads YSYEKL. The CDR3 region has the DNA TGCACCAGCAGTCAAGATCCGACGGGGGGAAACGAGCAGTACTTC. Protein sequence: CTSSQDPTGGNEQYF.

This clonotype was seen just once. V gene TRBV11-2 combines with J gene TRBJ1-1; no clear D. This CDR3 spans 13 amino acids. The germline V gene encodes CDR1 SGHAT and CDR2 FQNNGV. V gave up 4 bases and J gave up 8 bases, with 14 bases separating them. Written as DNA, the CDR3 is TGTGCCAGCAGCTCTATACGAGACGGGGAAGCTTTCTTT. Its translation: CASSSIRDGEAFF.

This clonotype came up a few times. The chain uses TRBV19 and TRBJ1-5, with D unclear. This CDR3 region has 13 residues. V lost 5 bases, J lost 3 bases, and 8 bases lay in between. Germline lookup yields CDR1 LNHDA and CDR2 SQIVND (reference sequence). CDR3 DNA: TGTGCCAGTAGTCCCCAGGTCAATCAGCCCCAGCATTTT. This encodes CASSPQVNQPQHF.

Regarding this clonotype: Sequence at one end of the junction differs from germline and may be a read error. The chain joins TRBV28 to TRBJ1-1; D not certain. The CDR3 has 13 amino acids. CDR1 and CDR2 from the germline V gene are MDHEN and SYDVKM. The CDR3 spells CASSSYSNAEAFF. The CDR3 DNA reads TGTGCCAGCAGTTCATACTCGAACGCTGAAGCTTTCTTT.

The chain joins TRBV6-1 to TRBJ2-7, with 12 nucleotides matching TRBD1. Germline trimming cut 4 bases from V and 8 bases from J; bases unmatched to any gene: 9. Germline V gene data show CDR1 as MNHNS and CDR2 as SASEGT. The CDR3 covers 15 residues. The CDR3 DNA reads as TGTGCCAGCAGTGTACCGGGACAGGGGGCGTTTAAGCAGTACTTC. This sequence encodes CASSVPGQGAFKQYF.

Note on this clonotype: Because it lacks the conserved phenylalanine or tryptophan at the end, this CDR3 is likely a read error. V and J are TRBV10-3 and TRBJ2-7, with D hard to call. The V end was cut by 6 bases, the J end by 9 bases, with 15 bases between. The germline CDR1 and CDR2 sequences are ENHRY and SYGVKD. The CDR3 contains 12 residues. CDR3 loop: CAISRDDSAQYL. CDR3 in DNA: TGTGCCATCAGCCGAGACGACTCGGCGCAGTACTTG.

Concerning this clonotype itself: This may be a read error, as it is one base from a much larger clone. V is TRBV28 and J is TRBJ2-7; 7 nucleotides align to TRBD2. There are 15 residues in the CDR3. V lost 6 bases, J lost 0 bases, and 8 bases stayed unmatched. Germline V CDR1 and CDR2: MDHEN, SYDVKM. DNA for the CDR3: TGTGCCAGCAGCCGCCCCAGCGGGAACTCCTACGAGCAGTACTTC. It codes for CASSRPSGNSYEQYF.

Of note for this clonotype: One junction end does not reproduce the germline sequence, and a read error may be involved. CDR3 sequence: CAISESKNQEAQYF. The CDR3 DNA reads TGTGCCATCAGTGAGTCTAAGAACCAAGAGGCCCAGTACTTC. This chain connects TRBV10-3 to TRBJ2-5; D is uncertain. The CDR3 has 14 amino acids. The germline gives CDR1 ENHRY, CDR2 SYGVKD.

On this clonotype itself: At one end, the junction sequence differs from germline, possibly due to a read error. This chain's CDR3 is CASSFHRDGGYIF. Here the CDR3 DNA reads TGTGCCAGCAGCTTCCACCGGGACGGTGGCTACATCTTC. J is TRBJ1-2 and V is TRBV7-8; D might be TRBD1 (5 bases). The CDR3 consists of 13 residues. Germline V lookup: CDR1 SGHVS, CDR2 FQNEAQ.

Written as DNA, the CDR3 is TGTGCCAGCGGTTCAGAAGGGGGCGGGATTGGCTACACCTTC. Translation: CASGSEGGGIGYTF. V and J are TRBV6-6 and TRBJ1-2, with 7 bases lining up with TRBD1. Germline assignment: CDR1 MNHNY and CDR2 SVGAGI (reference sequence). The CDR3 runs to 14 residues. V shed 8 bases and J 7 bases; nucleotides not matched to a gene: 13.

To note about this clonotype: One base away lies a much larger clone, so this may be a sequencing read error. The chain has TRBV5-1 and TRBJ1-1; 8 bases are a match to TRBD1. The V gene's germline CDR1 is SGHRS and CDR2 YFSETQ. This CDR3 is 16 amino acids long. The CDR3 DNA is TGCACCAGCAGCTTAGGTGGCAGGGGGCTGAACACTGAAGCTTTCTTT. Residues: CTSSLGGRGLNTEAFF. Supplemented by reference TRBV5-1 and TRBJ1-1, the full variable domain reads KAGVTQTPRYLIKTRGQQVTLSCSPISGHRSVSWYQQTPGQGLQFLFEYFSETQRNKGNFPGRFSGRQFSNSRSEMNVSTLELGDSALYLCTSSLGGRGLNTEAFFGQGTRLTVV.

Notes on this clonotype: The germline gene is not matched at one end of the junction; a read error may be the cause. V usage is TRBV11-2 and J usage is TRBJ2-7; possible D gene TRBD2, 5 bases. Germline CDR1 and CDR2: SGHAT and FQNNGV. CDR3 size: 15 residues. This CDR3 reads CASTLLEAARYKQYF. Written as DNA, the CDR3 is TGTGCCAGCACCCTCTTGGAAGCGGCCCGCTACAAGCAGTACTTC.

The DNA for the CDR3 is TGTGCCAGGAGCCCCCGGAGAGCAGGGGGTCATGAGACCCAGTACTTC. Its protein product is CARSPRRAGGHETQYF. This chain uses TRBV7-8 with TRBJ2-5; 7 bases align to TRBD1. CDR1 and CDR2 (germline): SGHVS, FQNEAQ. Trimming at V came to 9 bases and at J to 5 bases, leaving 18 bases not matched to a gene. CDR3 size: 16 residues.

Comment on this clonotype: A much more abundant neighbour one base away suggests this may be a read error. The CDR3 protein is CTSSYSSSYEQYF. In nucleotides, the CDR3 is TGTACCAGCAGTTACTCCAGCTCCTACGAGCAGTACTTC. The chain has TRBV6-5 and TRBJ2-7; unclear D gene. The length of the CDR3 is 13 residues. CDR1 and CDR2 from the germline V gene are MNHEY and SVGAGI.

The chain couples TRBV7-8 to TRBJ1-6, with a weak D call TRBD1 (6 bases). Germline lookup yields CDR1 SGHVS and CDR2 FQNEAQ. The CDR3 sequence is 15 residues long. In DNA, the CDR3 is TGTGATAGCAGCATCCAGGGGAGGGAGAATTCACCCCTCCACTTT. This codes for CDSSIQGRENSPLHF.

Concerning this clonotype: A read error may explain this, as a much larger clone is one base away. The chain links TRBV30 to TRBJ1-1; D is ambiguous. V lost 8 bases and J 5 bases, leaving 21 bases between the germline ends. This CDR3 is 14 amino acids long. The germline gives CDR1 GTSNPN, CDR2 SVGIG (reference sequence). The CDR3 reads CARTSIGGRTEAFF. The CDR3 DNA reads TGTGCCCGGACGTCTATAGGCGGACGGACTGAAGCTTTCTTT. The variable domain in full, with the rest retrieved from reference TRBV30 and TRBJ1-1, is SQTIHQWPATLVQPVGSPLSLECTVEGTSNPNLYWYRQAAGRGLQLLFYSVGIGQISSEVPQNLSASRPQDRQFILSSKKLLLSDSGFYLCARTSIGGRTEAFFGQGTRLTVV.

About this clonotype itself: Germline and junction disagree at one end, which may indicate a read error. The J gene is TRBJ2-7, the V gene TRBV11-2, with 9 bases identical to TRBD1. The germline CDR1 and CDR2 sequences are SGHAT and FQNNGV. The CDR3 has 15 amino acids. The CDR3 sequence is CVSNTTGGRRYEQYF. The CDR3 DNA is TGTGTCAGCAACACTACAGGGGGCCGGAGGTACGAGCAGTACTTC.

J is TRBJ2-2 and V is TRBV11-2; 7 bases map to TRBD1. CDR3 length: 16 amino acids. J lost 6 bases, V lost 7 bases, and 14 bases had no gene match. CDR1 SGHAT and CDR2 FQNNGV come from the germline V gene. This CDR3 is CASNMNRGCIAGELFF. CDR3 DNA sequence: TGTGCCAGCAACATGAACAGGGGTTGCATCGCCGGGGAGCTGTTTTTT.

This clonotype was detected once. Mismatch with germline at one junction end may stem from a read error. This chain joins TRBV29-1 and TRBJ1-1, with a tentative D call TRBD1 (5 bases). CDR3 size: 11 residues. Germline V gene data show CDR1 as SQVTM and CDR2 as ANQGSEA. The DNA for the CDR3 is TGCAGCGGGGGGATCGGCACTGAAGCTCTCTTT. It yields the protein CSGGIGTEALF.

This clonotype has just a few counts. J is TRBJ2-5 and V is TRBV29-1, with no clear D. This CDR3 comprises 15 residues. Germline-derived CDR1 and CDR2 are SQVTM and ANQGSEA. V lost 8 bases to trimming and J lost 5 bases, with 24 bases between them. The CDR3 protein is CSMASWYKTGETQYF. CDR3 bases: TGCAGCATGGCCTCTTGGTACAAAACCGGGGAGACCCAGTACTTC. The full variable domain, in which reference TRBV29-1 and TRBJ2-5 provide the parts outside the CDR3, is SAVISQKPSRDICQRGTSLTIQCQVDSQVTMMFWYRQQPGQSLTLIATANQGSEATYESGFVIDKFPISRPNLTFSTLTVSNMSPEDSSIYLCSMASWYKTGETQYFGPGTRLLVL.

V usage is TRBV12-3 or TRBV12-4 and J usage is TRBJ1-1, with D hard to call. There are 13 residues in the CDR3. Trimming took off 9 bases at V and 5 bases at J, with 16 bases between the two ends. The CDR3 DNA reads TGTGCCAGTAGTCTGGGAAGGGCAACTGAAGCTTTCTTT. This sequence encodes CASSLGRATEAFF.